This TCR beta chain was captured by sequencing in a study of T cells in Graves' hyperthyroidism and ophthalmopathy. Amplification yielded TCR beta CDR3 regions, with RNA transcripts as the source. TCR CDR3 regions were first amplified by RT-PCR with HTBI primers. MiXCR, applied by TCRdb to the multiplex PCR reads, yields one record per CDR3 protein. In the table there are roughly 500,000 distinct CDR3 sequences, 24% of which are singletons. The CDR3 is 15 amino acids. Germline CDR1 SNHLY, CDR2 FYNNEI. V was shortened by 2 bases and J by 4 bases, with 14 bases between the two germline ends. Source material: blood. The clonotype originates from a woman aged 25 to 45 with Graves' ophthalmopathy. The chain has TRBV2 and TRBJ1-1, with a tentative D call TRBD1 (6 bases). This CDR3 reads CASSEQFGGGTEAFF. The CDR3 nucleotides are TGTGCCAGCAGTGAACAGTTCGGGGGCGGCACTGAAGCTTTCTTT.